The 6 T cell receptor beta chains presented below share a single source sample, sequenced in a study of shared clonotypes between healthy human individuals. TCRdb's table, derived via immunoSEQ multiplex PCR, lists solely in-frame clones and lacks some. The data contain around 600,000 clones, approximately 95% of them singletons. Naive CD8 isolation took CD45RO-negative cells positively selected for CCR7 and excluded terminally differentiated effector memory CD45RA+ cells. Sample: naive CD8+ T cells sorted from blood. These receptors were obtained from a woman in her twenties or thirties in good health.

In this sample, this clone turned up once. The chain uses TRBV28 and TRBJ2-2; D call uncertain. Trimming pared 2 bases from V and 3 bases from J, leaving 7 bases between. CDR3 length: 14 amino acids. CDR1 MDHEN and CDR2 SYDVKM come from the germline V gene. CDR3 sequence reads: CASSLLGYTGELFF. The CDR3 DNA reads as TGTGCCAGCAGTTTACTGGGGTACACCGGGGAGCTGTTTTTT. Complete variable domain (other parts from reference TRBV28 and TRBJ2-2): DVKVTQSSRYLVKRTGEKVFLECVQDMDHENMFWYRQDPGLGLRLIYFSYDVKMKEKGDIPEGYSVSREKKERFSLILESASTNQTSMYLCASSLLGYTGELFFGEGSRLTVL.

The chain links TRBV6-1 to TRBJ1-1; the D gene is possibly TRBD1 (6 bases). V dropped 4 bases and J dropped 5 bases, with 14 bases sitting between them. Germline V gene sequence: CDR1 MNHNS, CDR2 SASEGT. The CDR3 extends over 14 amino acids. The CDR3, as DNA: TGTGCCAGCAGTGTGAGCAGGGGTGGGACTGAAGCTTTCTTT. It encodes CASSVSRGGTEAFF.

The gene calls are TRBV13 and TRBJ1-2; D call uncertain. The CDR3 length is 12 residues. Germline V gene lookup returns CDR1 PRHDT and CDR2 FYEKMQ (reference sequence). Trimming pared 2 bases from V and 6 bases from J, leaving 7 bases between. Here the CDR3 DNA reads TGTGCCAGCAGCTTATATTCGGATGGCTACACCTTC. Translating gives CASSLYSDGYTF.

On this clone: The identical CDR3 is also encoded by other nucleotide sequences in the sample. V and J are TRBV28 and TRBJ2-7, with TRBD1 identical over 8 bases. This CDR3 contains 14 residues. The V gene end was trimmed by 3 bases and the J gene end by 4 bases; junction bases not matched to a gene: 5. Germline V gene data show CDR1 as MDHEN and CDR2 as SYDVKM. The CDR3 region has the DNA TGTGCCAGCAGTTTGTCAGGGGGCAGTTACGAGCAGTACTTC. Translating it yields CASSLSGGSYEQYF.

This clone was seen only once. The chain employs TRBV28 and TRBJ2-5, with D possibly TRBD1 on 8 matching bases. CDR1 is MDHEN, CDR2 SYDVKM, per germline. Trimming removed 5 bases at V and 7 bases at J, with 20 bases between. This CDR3 comprises 15 residues. The CDR3 DNA is TGTGCCAGCAGTCCAGGGACAGGCGGGGAGGGGACCCAGTACTTC. Protein: CASSPGTGGEGTQYF.

In this sample, this clone turned up once. This chain connects TRBV4-1 to TRBJ1-1, with a weak D call TRBD1 (6 bases). CDR3 length equals 19 residues. With 0 bases removed from V and 4 bases from J, the gap between germline ends came to 24 bases. Germline assignment: CDR1 MGHRA and CDR2 YSYEKL. The CDR3 spells CASSQDPLGSNEGGTEAFF. In DNA form, the CDR3 reads TGCGCCAGCAGCCAAGACCCTTTGGGGTCTAACGAGGGGGGCACTGAAGCTTTCTTT.